The 11 T cell receptor beta chains presented below share a single source sample, sequenced in a study of blood T cell repertoires in COVID-19. The method was immunoSEQ multiplex PCR; TCRdb's version includes in-frame clones alone and lacks a portion of them. Of 170,000 or so clones listed, approximately 80% are singletons. Sequenced: peripheral blood. These receptor sequences come from a woman aged 60-70 years with acute or convalescent COVID-19.

V gene TRBV29-1 combines with J gene TRBJ1-3; D unclear. CDR1 and CDR2 from the germline V gene are SQVTM and ANQGSEA. The V end was cut by 2 bases, the J end by 0 bases, with 5 bases between. This CDR3 is built from 13 residues. CDR3 protein: CSVEPSSGNTIYF. Here the CDR3 DNA reads TGCAGCGTTGAACCGAGCTCTGGAAACACCATATATTTT. The full variable domain, rest sourced from reference TRBV29-1 and TRBJ1-3, is SAVISQKPSRDICQRGTSLTIQCQVDSQVTMMFWYRQQPGQSLTLIATANQGSEATYESGFVIDKFPISRPNLTFSTLTVSNMSPEDSSIYLCSVEPSSGNTIYFGEGSWLTVV.

The chain links TRBV25-1 to TRBJ2-7, with D possibly matching TRBD1 (5 bases). The CDR3 consists of 14 residues. V lost 1 base to trimming and J lost 1 base, with 8 bases between them. The germline V gene encodes CDR1 MGHDK and CDR2 SYGVNS. The CDR3 DNA reads TGTGCCAGCAGTGAATGGGGCGGATCCTACGAGCAGTACTTC. Translating it yields CASSEWGGSYEQYF.

The V call is TRBV6-5, the J call TRBJ1-6; D gene ambiguous. V gave up 6 bases and J gave up 7 bases, with 13 bases separating them. CDR1 and CDR2 from the germline V gene are MNHEY and SVGAGI. There are 14 residues in the CDR3. This chain's CDR3 is CASRADPGNSPLHF. CDR3 DNA sequence: TGTGCCAGCAGGGCTGACCCCGGGAATTCACCCCTCCACTTT.

The CDR3 DNA reads TGTGCCAGCAGGGGACAGCTTTACACTGAAGCTTTCTTT. Its translation: CASRGQLYTEAFF. This chain connects TRBV12-3 or TRBV12-4 to TRBJ1-1, with TRBD1 identical over 7 bases. V trimming: 6 bases; J trimming: 3 bases; junction bases outside the gene matches: 4. The CDR3 extends over 13 amino acids.

V gene TRBV6-5 combines with J gene TRBJ2-5; 7 bases map to TRBD1. CDR3 size: 13 residues. Germline assignment: CDR1 MNHEY and CDR2 SVGAGI. Trimming removed 2 bases from V and 4 bases from J; junction bases left unmatched: 1. Here the CDR3 reads CASSYRGLETQYF. CDR3 sequence (DNA): TGTGCCAGCAGTTACAGGGGGCTAGAGACCCAGTACTTC.

The chain couples TRBV27 to TRBJ2-5, with a tentative D call TRBD2 (6 bases). Trimming left V 5 bases short and J 3 bases short, with 13 bases between. Germline CDR1 and CDR2: MNHEY and SMNVEV (reference sequence). CDR3 length: 14 amino acids. CDR3 nucleotide sequence: TGTGCCAGCAGTCTAATGACTAGTAAAGAGACCCAGTACTTC. Protein sequence: CASSLMTSKETQYF.

This clone came up once. This rearrangement joins TRBV5-4 to TRBJ2-1; 7 bases are a match to TRBD2. Losses at the gene ends were 4 bases for V and 3 bases for J; bases not matched to a gene: 4. There are 14 residues in the CDR3. Germline CDR1 reads SGHNT; CDR2 reads YYREEE (reference sequence). The CDR3 here is CASSRGGGYNEQFF. CDR3 coding DNA: TGTGCCAGCAGCCGTGGGGGGGGCTACAATGAGCAGTTCTTC.

V usage is TRBV6-5 and J usage is TRBJ2-1, with TRBD1 as a possible D gene (7 bases). The V end lost 6 bases, the J end lost 7 bases, and 16 bases lay between the germline ends. The V gene's germline CDR1 is MNHEY and CDR2 SVGAGI. CDR3 length: 14 residues. The CDR3 sequence is CASRSTGDRNEQFF. The CDR3 DNA follows: TGTGCCAGCAGATCAACGGGGGACAGAAATGAGCAGTTCTTC.

J is TRBJ2-3 and V is TRBV2, with a tentative D call TRBD1 (6 bases). Trimming cost V 6 bases and J 3 bases, with 13 bases left between them. Germline CDR1 and CDR2: SNHLY and FYNNEI. The CDR3 consists of 14 residues. DNA of the CDR3: TGTGCCAGCAGCGAGGGACATCGGACAGATACGCAGTATTTT. Translating gives CASSEGHRTDTQYF.

The chain recombines TRBV5-4 with TRBJ2-2; 16 nucleotides line up with TRBD2. Trimming removed 3 bases from V and 5 bases from J; junction bases left unmatched: 4. CDR3 size: 17 residues. Germline lookup yields CDR1 SGHNT and CDR2 YYREEE (reference sequence). CDR3 protein: CASSSGLAGGRTGELFF. The CDR3 DNA reads as TGTGCCAGCAGCTCGGGACTAGCGGGGGGGCGGACCGGGGAGCTGTTTTTT.

The sample holds a few counts of this clone. This chain links TRBV7-2 with TRBJ2-7; D not certain. Looked up from germline, CDR1 is SGHTA and CDR2 is FQGNSA. The ends were cut back, 1 base at V and 1 base at J, with 8 bases in the middle. There are 14 residues in the CDR3. The DNA of the CDR3 is TGTGCCAGCAGCTTAGTTCCCAGTTCCTACGAGCAGTACTTC. It encodes CASSLVPSSYEQYF.